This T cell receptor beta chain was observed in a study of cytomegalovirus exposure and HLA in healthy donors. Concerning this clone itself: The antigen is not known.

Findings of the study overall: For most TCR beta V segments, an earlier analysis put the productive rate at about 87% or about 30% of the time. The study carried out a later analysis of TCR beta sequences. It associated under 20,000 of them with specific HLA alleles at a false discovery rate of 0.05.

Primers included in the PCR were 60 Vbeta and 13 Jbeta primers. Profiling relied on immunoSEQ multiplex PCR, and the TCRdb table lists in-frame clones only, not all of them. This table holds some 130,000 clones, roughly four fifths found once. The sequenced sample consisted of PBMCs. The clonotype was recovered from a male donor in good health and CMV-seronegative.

CDR3 sequence: CASNGSYEQYF. In DNA, the CDR3 is TGTGCCAGCAACGGCTCCTACGAGCAGTACTTC. The V gene is TRBV27, the J gene TRBJ2-7; D not certain. Trimming took off 7 bases at V and 0 bases at J, with 4 bases between the two ends. Germline V gene lookup returns CDR1 MNHEY and CDR2 SMNVEV (reference sequence). The length of the CDR3 is 11 residues.